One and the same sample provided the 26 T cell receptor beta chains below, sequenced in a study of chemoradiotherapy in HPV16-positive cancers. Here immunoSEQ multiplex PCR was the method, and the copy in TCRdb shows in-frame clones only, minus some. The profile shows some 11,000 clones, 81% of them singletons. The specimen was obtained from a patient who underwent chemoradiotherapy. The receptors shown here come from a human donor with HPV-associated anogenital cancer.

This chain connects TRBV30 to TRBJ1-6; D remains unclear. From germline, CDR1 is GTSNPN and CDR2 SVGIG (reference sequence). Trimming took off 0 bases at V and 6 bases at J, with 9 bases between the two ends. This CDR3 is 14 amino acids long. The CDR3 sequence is CAWSVGQSNSPLHF. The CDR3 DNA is TGTGCCTGGAGTGTTGGGCAGTCTAATTCACCCCTCCACTTT.

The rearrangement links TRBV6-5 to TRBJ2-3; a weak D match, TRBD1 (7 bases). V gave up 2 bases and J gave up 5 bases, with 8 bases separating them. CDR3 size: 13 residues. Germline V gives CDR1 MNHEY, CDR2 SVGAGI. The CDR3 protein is CASSYQGGDTQYF. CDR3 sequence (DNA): TGTGCCAGCAGTTACCAGGGGGGAGATACGCAGTATTTT.

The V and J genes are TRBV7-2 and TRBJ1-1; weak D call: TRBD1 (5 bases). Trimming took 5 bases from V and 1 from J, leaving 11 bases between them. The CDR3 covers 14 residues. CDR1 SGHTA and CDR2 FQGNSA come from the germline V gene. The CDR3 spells CASSPGAANTEAFF. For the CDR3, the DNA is TGTGCCAGCAGCCCTGGGGCAGCGAACACTGAAGCTTTCTTT.

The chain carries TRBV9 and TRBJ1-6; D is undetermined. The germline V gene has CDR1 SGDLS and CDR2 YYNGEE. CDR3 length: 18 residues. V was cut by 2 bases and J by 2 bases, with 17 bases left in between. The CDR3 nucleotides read TGTGCCAGCAGCGTCACCAGTGGCCTAGGCGCCTATAATTCACCCCTCCACTTT. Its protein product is CASSVTSGLGAYNSPLHF.

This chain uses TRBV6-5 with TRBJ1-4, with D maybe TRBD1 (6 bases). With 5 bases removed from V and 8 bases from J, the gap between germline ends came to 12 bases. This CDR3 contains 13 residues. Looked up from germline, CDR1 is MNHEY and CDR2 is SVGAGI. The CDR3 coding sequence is TGTGCCAGCAGTCAACAGGGTAGCGAAAAACTGTTTTTT. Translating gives CASSQQGSEKLFF.

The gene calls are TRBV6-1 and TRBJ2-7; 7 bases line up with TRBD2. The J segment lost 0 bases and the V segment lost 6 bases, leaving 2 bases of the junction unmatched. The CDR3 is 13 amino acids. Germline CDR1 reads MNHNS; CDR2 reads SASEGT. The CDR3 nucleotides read TGTGCCAGCAGCCTAGCGGCCTCCTACGAGCAGTACTTC. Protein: CASSLAASYEQYF.

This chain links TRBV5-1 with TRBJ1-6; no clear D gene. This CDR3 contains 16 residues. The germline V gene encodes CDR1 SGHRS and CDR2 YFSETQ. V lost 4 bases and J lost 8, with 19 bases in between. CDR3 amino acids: CASSPSGSPRDSPLHF. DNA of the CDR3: TGCGCCAGCAGCCCCTCGGGGTCCCCTCGGGATTCACCCCTCCACTTT.

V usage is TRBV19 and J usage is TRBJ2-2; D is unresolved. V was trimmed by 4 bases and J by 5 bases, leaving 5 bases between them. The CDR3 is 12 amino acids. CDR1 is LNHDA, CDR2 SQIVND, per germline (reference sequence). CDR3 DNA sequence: TGTGCCAGTAGTAGGGTAACCGGGGAGCTGTTTTTT. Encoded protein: CASSRVTGELFF.

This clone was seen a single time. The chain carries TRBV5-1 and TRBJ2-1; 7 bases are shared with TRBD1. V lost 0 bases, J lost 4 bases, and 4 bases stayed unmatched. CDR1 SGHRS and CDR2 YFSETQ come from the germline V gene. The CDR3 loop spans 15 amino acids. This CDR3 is CASSLVGTEYNEQFF. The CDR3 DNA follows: TGCGCCAGCAGCTTGGTTGGGACAGAGTACAATGAGCAGTTCTTC.

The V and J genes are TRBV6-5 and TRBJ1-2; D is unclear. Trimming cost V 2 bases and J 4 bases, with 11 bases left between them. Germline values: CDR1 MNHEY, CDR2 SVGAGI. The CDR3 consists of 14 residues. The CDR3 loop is CASSYREGVYGYTF. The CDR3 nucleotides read TGTGCCAGCAGTTACCGTGAGGGTGTCTATGGCTACACCTTC.

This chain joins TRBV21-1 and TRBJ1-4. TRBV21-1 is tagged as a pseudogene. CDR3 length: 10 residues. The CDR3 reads CATPTGKLFF. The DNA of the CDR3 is TGTGCCACACCCACGGGAAAACTGTTTTTT.

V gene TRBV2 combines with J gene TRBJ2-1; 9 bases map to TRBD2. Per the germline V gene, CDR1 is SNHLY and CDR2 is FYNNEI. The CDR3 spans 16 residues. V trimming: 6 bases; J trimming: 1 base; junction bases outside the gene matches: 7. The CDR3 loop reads CASRDPSGGSYNEQFF. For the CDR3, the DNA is TGTGCCAGCAGAGACCCAAGCGGGGGGTCCTACAATGAGCAGTTCTTC.

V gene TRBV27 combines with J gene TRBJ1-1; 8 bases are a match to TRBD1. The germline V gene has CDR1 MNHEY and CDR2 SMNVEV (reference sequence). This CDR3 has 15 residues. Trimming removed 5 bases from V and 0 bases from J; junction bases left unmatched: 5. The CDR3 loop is CASSRGQGMNTEAFF. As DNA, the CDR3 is TGTGCCAGCAGTCGAGGACAGGGAATGAACACTGAAGCTTTCTTT.

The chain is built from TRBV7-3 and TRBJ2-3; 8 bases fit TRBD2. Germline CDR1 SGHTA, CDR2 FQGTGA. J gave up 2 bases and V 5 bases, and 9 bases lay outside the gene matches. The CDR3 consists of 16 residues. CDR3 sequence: CASSVYGGASTDTQYF. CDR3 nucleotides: TGTGCCAGCAGCGTCTACGGGGGGGCGTCCACAGATACGCAGTATTTT.

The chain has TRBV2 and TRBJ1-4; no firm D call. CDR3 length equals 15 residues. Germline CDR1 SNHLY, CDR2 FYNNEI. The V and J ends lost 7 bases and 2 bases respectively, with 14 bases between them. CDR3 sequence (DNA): TGTGCCAGCAACCCCACCCCGGCTACTAATGAAAAACTGTTTTTT. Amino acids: CASNPTPATNEKLFF.

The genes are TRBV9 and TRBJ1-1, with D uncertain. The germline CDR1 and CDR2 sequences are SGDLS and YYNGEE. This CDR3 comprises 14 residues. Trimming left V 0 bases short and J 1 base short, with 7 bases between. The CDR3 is CASSVGVQNTEAFF. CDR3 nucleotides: TGTGCCAGCAGCGTAGGGGTCCAGAACACTGAAGCTTTCTTT.

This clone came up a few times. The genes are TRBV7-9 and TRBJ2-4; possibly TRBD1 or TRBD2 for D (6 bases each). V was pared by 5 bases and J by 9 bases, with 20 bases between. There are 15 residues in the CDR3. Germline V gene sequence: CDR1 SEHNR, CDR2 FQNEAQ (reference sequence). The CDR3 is CASSPRGGEGGIQYF. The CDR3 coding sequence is TGTGCCAGCAGCCCGCGAGGCGGAGAGGGGGGCATTCAGTACTTC.

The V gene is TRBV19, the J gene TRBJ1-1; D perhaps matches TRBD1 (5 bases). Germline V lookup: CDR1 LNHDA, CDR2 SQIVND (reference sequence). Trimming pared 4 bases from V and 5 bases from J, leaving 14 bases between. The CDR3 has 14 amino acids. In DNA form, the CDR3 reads TGTGCCAGTAGTACCGGGACGCGGGATACTGAAGCTTTCTTT. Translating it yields CASSTGTRDTEAFF.

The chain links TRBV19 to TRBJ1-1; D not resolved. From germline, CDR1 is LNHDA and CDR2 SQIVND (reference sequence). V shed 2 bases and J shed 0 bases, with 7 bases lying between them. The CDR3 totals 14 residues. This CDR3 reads CASSIWRLNTEAFF. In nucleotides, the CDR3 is TGTGCCAGTAGTATATGGCGGCTGAACACTGAAGCTTTCTTT. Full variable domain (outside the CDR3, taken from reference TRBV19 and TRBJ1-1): DGGITQSPKYLFRKEGQNVTLSCEQNLNHDAMYWYRQDPGQGLRLIYYSQIVNDFQKGDIAEGYSVSREKKESFPLTVTSAQKNPTAFYLCASSIWRLNTEAFFGQGTRLTVV.

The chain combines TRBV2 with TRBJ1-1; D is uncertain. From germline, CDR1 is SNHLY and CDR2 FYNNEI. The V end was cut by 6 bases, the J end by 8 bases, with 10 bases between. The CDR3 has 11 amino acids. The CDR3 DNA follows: TGTGCCAGCAGGCTGACCAGGGAAGCTTTCTTT. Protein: CASRLTREAFF.

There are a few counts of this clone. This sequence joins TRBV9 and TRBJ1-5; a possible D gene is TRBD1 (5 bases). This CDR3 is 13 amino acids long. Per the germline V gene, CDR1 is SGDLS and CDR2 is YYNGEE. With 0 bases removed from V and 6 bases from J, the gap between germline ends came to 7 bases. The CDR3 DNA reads TGTGCCAGCAGCGTAGGGGGCACTCAGCCCCAGCATTTT. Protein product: CASSVGGTQPQHF.

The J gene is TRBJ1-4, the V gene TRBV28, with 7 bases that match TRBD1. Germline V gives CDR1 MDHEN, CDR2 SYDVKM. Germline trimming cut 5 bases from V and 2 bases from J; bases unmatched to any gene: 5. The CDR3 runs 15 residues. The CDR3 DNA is TGTGCCAGCAGTGTAAAGACAGGGACTAATGAAAAACTGTTTTTT. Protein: CASSVKTGTNEKLFF.

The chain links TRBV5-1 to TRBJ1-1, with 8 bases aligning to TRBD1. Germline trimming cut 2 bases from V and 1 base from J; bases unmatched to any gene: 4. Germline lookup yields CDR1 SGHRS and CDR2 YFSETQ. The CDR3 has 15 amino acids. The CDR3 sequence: CASSFRGHKNTEAFF. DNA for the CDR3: TGCGCCAGCAGCTTCAGGGGGCACAAGAACACTGAAGCTTTCTTT.

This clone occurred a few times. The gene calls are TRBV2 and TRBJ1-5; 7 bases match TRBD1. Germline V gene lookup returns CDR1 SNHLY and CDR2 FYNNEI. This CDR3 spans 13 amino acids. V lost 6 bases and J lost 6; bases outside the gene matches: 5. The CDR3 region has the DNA TGTGCCAGCAGGCGGAGGGACAGTCAGCCCCAGCATTTT. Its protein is CASRRRDSQPQHF.

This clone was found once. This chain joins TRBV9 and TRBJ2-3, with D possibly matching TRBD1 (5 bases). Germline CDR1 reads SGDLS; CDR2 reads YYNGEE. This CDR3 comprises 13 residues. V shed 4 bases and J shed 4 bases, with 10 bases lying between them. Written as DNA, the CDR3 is TGTGCCAGCAGCCCAGGGTTCGCAGATACGCAGTATTTT. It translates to CASSPGFADTQYF. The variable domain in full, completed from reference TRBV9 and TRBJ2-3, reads DSGVTQTPKHLITATGQRVTLRCSPRSGDLSVYWYQQSLDQGLQFLIQYYNGEERAKGNILERFSAQQFPDLHSELNLSSLELGDSALYFCASSPGFADTQYFGPGTRLTVL.

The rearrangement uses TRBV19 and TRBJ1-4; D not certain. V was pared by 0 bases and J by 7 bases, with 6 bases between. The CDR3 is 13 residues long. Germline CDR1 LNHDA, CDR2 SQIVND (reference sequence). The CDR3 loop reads CASSIDSPEKLFF. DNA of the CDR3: TGTGCCAGTAGTATAGATTCACCTGAAAAACTGTTTTTT.